What follows are 12 T cell receptor beta chains derived from one specimen sequenced in a study of tumor-infiltrating lymphocytes in primary liver carcinoma. Blood RNA was derived from unsorted whole blood, and germline DNA was extracted too. TCR beta cDNA came from around 0.5 ug total RNA, primed with a constant-region primer. Employing slightly modified ARM-PCR, three nested multiplex PCR rounds were run, and these gave rise to the TCR beta libraries. For around 11 cycles apiece, the opening two PCR rounds ran with TRBV1-TRBV30 forward primers and a C-beta reverse primer. TCRdb re-analysed the multiplex PCR reads in MiXCR, keeping a single row per CDR3 protein. The sample lists about 210,000 distinct CDR3 sequences; about 61% were seen once. The sample taken for sequencing was peripheral blood. These TCRs come from a woman in her sixties with primary liver carcinoma and hepatitis B virus infection.

In the case of this clonotype: Sequence at one end of the junction differs from germline and may be a read error. This sequence joins TRBV11-2 and TRBJ2-1; D is perhaps TRBD1 or TRBD2 (7 bases each). The CDR3 totals 19 residues. The germline CDR1 and CDR2 sequences are SGHAT and FQNNGV. CDR3 nucleotide sequence: TGTGCCAGCAGTTTAGCGCTCAGTACGACTAGCCCAGGGGGCAATGAGCAGTTCTTC. Its translation: CASSLALSTTSPGGNEQFF.

This clonotype was detected only a few times. This may stem from a read error, because a much larger clone lies one nucleotide away. No conserved phenylalanine or tryptophan ends this CDR3, so it is likely a read error. The rearrangement links TRBV6-6 to TRBJ1-1; D possibly corresponds to TRBD1 (5 bases). The CDR3 is 14 residues long. Trimming removed 2 bases at V and 1 base at J, with 8 bases between. Germline CDR1 is MNHNY and CDR2 is SVGAGI (reference sequence). The CDR3 protein is CASSYGDWNTEAFY. Written as DNA, the CDR3 is TGTGCCAGCAGTTACGGGGACTGGAACACTGAAGCTTTCTAT.

This clonotype was found once. A much larger clone is a single base away; this may be a read error. The chain couples TRBV6-7 to TRBJ2-7, with TRBD2 matching over 8 bases. TRBV6-7 is filed as an ORF, its function uncertain. The CDR3 loop spans 13 amino acids. The CDR3: CVSSAGTSYEQYF. CDR3 DNA sequence: TGTGTCAGCAGTGCGGGGACTAGCTACGAGCAGTACTTC.

This clonotype has at least ten counts. One junction end disagrees with the germline gene, perhaps due to a read error. The gene calls are TRBV28 and TRBJ2-2; 8 bases are a match to TRBD2. The CDR3 spans 13 residues. Germline CDR1 is MDHEN and CDR2 is SYDVKM. The DNA for the CDR3 is TGTGCCAGCAGTTTAGGGGGAAGAGCGGGGGCCCTTTTT. Translation: CASSLGGRAGALF.

Comment on this clonotype: At one end the junction does not follow the germline gene, possibly because of a read error. DNA for the CDR3: TGTGCCAGCAGTGAACCAGGGGGCGGATATGGTTACACCTTC. Its protein is CASSEPGGGYGYTF. The chain recombines TRBV6-1 with TRBJ1-2; 8 nucleotides align to TRBD1. Germline CDR1 and CDR2: MNHNS and SASEGT. The CDR3 spans 14 residues.

The chain links TRBV28 to TRBJ1-2; D unresolved. The V gene's germline CDR1 is MDHEN and CDR2 SYDVKM. The CDR3 contains 13 residues. V was trimmed by 2 bases and J by 8 bases, leaving 12 bases between them. This CDR3 is CASSLGHHIGYTF. The DNA of the CDR3 is TGTGCCAGCAGTTTAGGTCACCATATAGGCTACACCTTC.

With regard to this clonotype: This may arise from a read error, as a much more abundant clone is one base away. This rearrangement joins TRBV10-2 to TRBJ2-5; D not resolved. There are 17 residues in the CDR3. Germline loops: CDR1 WSHSY, CDR2 SAAADI. Between the trimmed V and J ends, which lost 8 bases and 5 bases, there was a span of 27 bases. DNA of the CDR3: TGCGCCAGCTTGAGCCCGAGGTACAAGGAAAGGGTGGAGACCCAGTACTTC. Its translation is CASLSPRYKERVETQYF.

This clonotype was detected ten times or more. V and J are TRBV5-6 and TRBJ1-1; possibly TRBD1 for D (6 bases). Germline loops: CDR1 SGHDT, CDR2 YYEEEE. The CDR3 length is 16 residues. Trimming stripped 1 base from V and 3 bases from J, with 16 bases between. The CDR3 nucleotides are TGTGCCAGCAGCTTGTGGCCAGGGAGACAGGACACTGAAGCTTTCTTT. It specifies CASSLWPGRQDTEAFF.

This clonotype was detected only a few times. The chain employs TRBV10-3 and TRBJ2-7; D unresolved. The CDR3 has 14 residues. V was clipped by 0 bases and J by 4 bases, with 10 bases between them. Germline V gene lookup returns CDR1 ENHRY and CDR2 SYGVKD. This CDR3 reads CAISESVLTYEQYF. CDR3 in DNA: TGTGCCATCAGTGAGTCGGTCTTGACTTACGAGCAGTACTTC.

The chain employs TRBV11-2 and TRBJ2-2, with D possibly being TRBD2 (5 bases). The CDR3 runs 17 residues. Germline V CDR1 and CDR2: SGHAT, FQNNGV. V was shortened by 6 bases and J by 3 bases, with 20 bases between the two germline ends. CDR3 bases: TGTGCCAGCAGTACCCGAACTAGTGCCGCGGACACCGGGGAGCTGTTTTTT. Translating gives CASSTRTSAADTGELFF.

A word on this clonotype: At one end, the junction sequence differs from germline, possibly due to a read error. The rearrangement joins TRBV7-9 to TRBJ2-3; D gene uncertain. Germline CDR1 is SEHNR and CDR2 is FQNEAQ (reference sequence). This CDR3 has 14 amino acids. The CDR3 coding sequence is TGTGCCAGTAGCCACTCGGCACCCACAGATACGCAATATTTT. Amino acids: CASSHSAPTDTQYF.

V gene TRBV10-3 combines with J gene TRBJ2-2; tentatively, D is TRBD1 or TRBD2 (5 bases each). Trimming left V 4 bases short and J 5 bases short, with 23 bases between. The CDR3 extends over 18 amino acids. Looked up from germline, CDR1 is ENHRY and CDR2 is SYGVKD. CDR3 coding DNA: TGTGCCATCAGTGTGTTGGGATCGGGGCAGGACCATACCGGGGAGCTGTTTTTT. It is translated as CAISVLGSGQDHTGELFF.